The 26 T cell receptor beta chains below were found in one sample sequenced in a study of regulatory T cells in long-lasting Graves disease. Arm-PCR of CDR3 regions and iRepertoire HTBI primers were the basis on which TCR beta libraries were built. TCRdb passed the multiplex PCR reads through MiXCR, listing each CDR3 protein once. The table shows roughly 700,000 distinct CDR3 sequences, with 30% occurring only once. Time point defined: persistent/refractory GD, antithyroid drugs over 5 years with positive TRAb. PBMCs provided the RNA from which the TCR library was made. Sequencing used peripheral blood mononuclear cells (PBMCs), obtained when the disease was refractory, from a patient treated with antithyroid drugs. The source is a female donor with Graves disease.

This clonotype was found many times. V usage is TRBV28 and J usage is TRBJ2-5; no clear D. This CDR3 has 14 amino acids. Germline CDR1 MDHEN, CDR2 SYDVKM. V shed 3 bases and J shed 5 bases, with 13 bases lying between them. The CDR3 DNA is TGTGCCAGCAGTTTTAACGGGCGATGGGAGACCCAGTACTTC. Protein sequence: CASSFNGRWETQYF.

This clonotype has more than one count but fewer than ten. A junction end diverges from the germline sequence, so it may reflect a read error. This chain links TRBV12-3 or TRBV12-4 with TRBJ2-7, with D perhaps TRBD1 or TRBD2 (5 bases each). The CDR3 runs to 14 residues. CDR3 DNA sequence: TGTGCCAGCAGCTTAGCGTCACAGGCTTGGGAGCAGTACTTC. This sequence encodes CASSLASQAWEQYF.

This chain links TRBV3-1 with TRBJ2-4; D gene uncertain. This CDR3 spans 17 amino acids. CDR1 is LGHDT and CDR2 is YNNKEL in the germline V gene (reference sequence). V was cut by 1 base and J by 1 base, with 14 bases left in between. CDR3 amino acids: CASSQVAGLGAKNIQYF. CDR3 bases: TGTGCCAGCAGCCAAGTTGCAGGCCTAGGGGCCAAAAACATTCAGTACTTC.

The rearrangement links TRBV25-1 to TRBJ2-5, with a weak D call TRBD1 (7 bases). Germline CDR1 MGHDK, CDR2 SYGVNS. The CDR3 contains 16 residues. V was trimmed by 4 bases and J by 3 bases, leaving 18 bases between them. The CDR3 sequence is CASSGGDSLIEETQYF. The CDR3 nucleotides read TGTGCCAGCAGTGGGGGGGACAGCCTCATCGAAGAGACCCAGTACTTC.

This rearrangement joins TRBV19 to TRBJ2-5; 8 nucleotides match TRBD2. The CDR3 runs 15 residues. Germline V CDR1 and CDR2: LNHDA, SQIVND (reference sequence). Unmatched junction bases numbered 13, after V lost 6 bases and J lost 7 bases. The CDR3, as DNA: TGTGCCAGTAGCTCGGGACTAGTATCGGGTGGGACCCAGTACTTC. It translates to CASSSGLVSGGTQYF.

This clonotype occurred many times. The chain links TRBV27 to TRBJ1-1; TRBD1 is a possible D gene (5 bases). Trimming shortened V by 7 bases and J by 3 bases, and 9 bases separated the two germline ends. Per the germline V gene, CDR1 is MNHEY and CDR2 is SMNVEV (reference sequence). This CDR3 comprises 12 residues. The CDR3 sequence is CASKGTYTEAFF. The CDR3, as DNA: TGTGCCAGCAAGGGGACTTACACTGAAGCTTTCTTT.

This clonotype occurred many times. The rearrangement joins TRBV12-3 or TRBV12-4 to TRBJ1-2; unclear D gene. Trimming stripped 10 bases from V and 4 bases from J, with 10 bases between. The CDR3 contains 11 residues. The CDR3 here is CATRRGYGYTF. CDR3 DNA: TGTGCCACCCGTCGTGGCTATGGCTACACCTTC.

The table lists this clonotype with many counts. The rearrangement links TRBV12-3 or TRBV12-4 to TRBJ1-1; D is perhaps TRBD1 (6 bases). V was trimmed by 3 bases and J by 6 bases, leaving 14 bases between them. The length of the CDR3 is 14 residues. The CDR3 DNA follows: TGTGCCAGCAGTTTGGGGGCGAGGGGCGCTGAAGCTTTCTTT. Translation gives CASSLGARGAEAFF.

This clonotype was recorded a few times. CDR3 sequence reads: CASSPELASEQYF. DNA of the CDR3: TGTGCCAGCAGCCCCGAGCTAGCTTCCGAGCAGTACTTC. The chain joins TRBV12-3 or TRBV12-4 to TRBJ2-7; maybe TRBD2 (5 bases). With 6 bases removed from V and 6 bases from J, the gap between germline ends came to 15 bases. CDR3 length: 13 residues.

This CDR3 reads CASSRTRVNEKLFF. Here the CDR3 DNA reads TGTGCCAGCAGTCGGACGCGTGTCAATGAAAAACTGTTTTTT. J is TRBJ1-4 and V is TRBV2; D is ambiguous. CDR1 is SNHLY, CDR2 FYNNEI, per germline. Between the trimmed V and J ends, which lost 5 bases and 5 bases, there was a span of 12 bases. This CDR3 is built from 14 residues. Complete variable domain (other parts from reference TRBV2 and TRBJ1-4): EPEVTQTPSHQVTQMGQEVILRCVPISNHLYFYWYRQILGQKVEFLVSFYNNEISEKSEIFDDQFSVERPDGSNFTLKIRSTKLEDSAMYFCASSRTRVNEKLFFGSGTQLSVL.

This clonotype showed up many times. The chain is built from TRBV20-1 and TRBJ1-1; no firm D call. CDR1 DFQATT and CDR2 SNEGSKA come from the germline V gene (reference sequence). Trimming stripped 0 bases from V and 8 bases from J, with 7 bases between. This CDR3 region has 11 residues. The CDR3 DNA is TGCAGTGCTAGAGATGAAGGGGAAGCTTTCTTT. Its protein product is CSARDEGEAFF.

This clonotype has ten or more counts. This rearrangement joins TRBV29-1 to TRBJ1-2, with unresolved D. Germline V lookup: CDR1 SQVTM, CDR2 ANQGSEA. There are 13 residues in the CDR3. V gave up 2 bases and J gave up 11 bases, with 18 bases separating them. In DNA, the CDR3 is TGCAGCGTTGAAAGCACGGGCAAGAGCCCATACACCTTC. Its protein is CSVESTGKSPYTF.

The chain joins TRBV6-2 or TRBV6-3 to TRBJ1-1; TRBD1 is a possible D gene (5 bases). Looked up from germline, CDR1 is MNHEY and CDR2 is SVGEGT. Deletions cut 6 bases from V and 8 bases from J, with 16 bases between. The CDR3 spans 13 residues. The CDR3 here is CASRPRIGDEAFF. DNA for the CDR3: TGTGCCAGCAGGCCTCGTATCGGGGACGAAGCTTTCTTT.

The chain employs TRBV28 and TRBJ1-1; a possible D gene is TRBD1 (5 bases). The V end was cut by 2 bases, the J end by 9 bases, with 10 bases between. This CDR3 is built from 12 residues. Looked up from germline, CDR1 is MDHEN and CDR2 is SYDVKM. This chain's CDR3 is CASSLGGKKAFF. The CDR3 DNA is TGTGCCAGCAGTTTAGGGGGGAAGAAAGCTTTCTTT.

CDR3 in DNA: TGTGCCAGCAGTCACCCCAGGGACGAGCAGTACTTC. This sequence encodes CASSHPRDEQYF. The V call is TRBV6-2 or TRBV6-3, the J call TRBJ2-7, with D possibly being TRBD1 (5 bases). The V gene's germline CDR1 is MNHEY and CDR2 SVGEGT. Trimming pared 5 bases from V and 5 bases from J, leaving 10 bases between. The CDR3 consists of 12 residues.

This clonotype was seen ten or more times. The V gene is TRBV28, the J gene TRBJ1-1; D is undetermined. V was trimmed by 2 bases and J by 6 bases, leaving 10 bases between them. The germline gives CDR1 MDHEN, CDR2 SYDVKM. CDR3 length equals 13 residues. The CDR3 DNA reads TGTGCCAGCAGTTTAGAGGTTCCAGCTGAAGCTTTCTTT. Residues: CASSLEVPAEAFF.

CDR3 loop: CSVVKGAAEAFF. The CDR3 region has the DNA TGCAGCGTTGTCAAGGGGGCGGCTGAAGCTTTCTTT. The rearrangement links TRBV29-1 to TRBJ1-1; 7 bases are a match to TRBD1. The CDR3 length is 12 residues. V trimming: 4 bases; J trimming: 6 bases; junction bases outside the gene matches: 5. Germline lookup yields CDR1 SQVTM and CDR2 ANQGSEA.

With respect to this clonotype: Lacking the conserved final phenylalanine or tryptophan, this CDR3 likely reflects a read error. The chain employs TRBV6-1 and TRBJ2-5, with D perhaps TRBD2 (6 bases). The CDR3 is 14 amino acids. V was pared by 5 bases and J by 5 bases, with 15 bases between. Germline values: CDR1 MNHNS, CDR2 SASEGT. CDR3 region: CASSPTTSRETQYS. The CDR3, as DNA: TGTGCCAGCAGTCCGACGACTAGTCGTGAGACCCAGTACTCC.

About this clonotype: Sequence at one end of the junction differs from germline and may be a read error. The chain links TRBV3-1 to TRBJ1-2; D uncertain. The CDR3 runs to 14 residues. CDR1 and CDR2 (germline): LGHDT, YNNKEL (reference sequence). For the CDR3, the DNA is TGTGCCAGCAGCCAAGATCTGGCAGACTATGGCTACGCCTTC. Protein product: CASSQDLADYGYAF.

This clonotype appeared a single time. The J gene is TRBJ1-2, the V gene TRBV27, with 8 bases aligning to TRBD1. V dropped 3 bases and J dropped 3; count of bases not matched to a gene: 6. Germline V gives CDR1 MNHEY, CDR2 SMNVEV (reference sequence). The CDR3 runs 15 residues. DNA of the CDR3: TGTGCCAGCAGTTTGTCAGGGGGCTTTCACTATGGCTACACCTTC. The encoded protein is CASSLSGGFHYGYTF.

The chain joins TRBV10-3 to TRBJ1-1; 12 nucleotides align to TRBD1. V dropped 6 bases and J dropped 0; count of bases not matched to a gene: 5. The CDR3 covers 16 residues. Germline V gives CDR1 ENHRY, CDR2 SYGVKD. DNA of the CDR3: TGTGCCATCAGGGGACAGGGGGCTCACATGAACACTGAAGCTTTCTTT. Protein: CAIRGQGAHMNTEAFF.

The chain is built from TRBV12-3 or TRBV12-4 and TRBJ2-7; D possibly matches TRBD1 or TRBD2 (5 bases each). The CDR3 has 15 residues. V was shortened by 3 bases and J by 3 bases, with 15 bases between the two germline ends. The CDR3 DNA is TGTGCCAGCAGTTTCGGGGCAGGGTTAAACTACGAGCAGTACTTC. Its translation: CASSFGAGLNYEQYF.

This clonotype was seen a few times. The V gene is TRBV12-3 or TRBV12-4, the J gene TRBJ2-7; 14 bases line up with TRBD2. CDR3 size: 15 residues. V was pared by 1 base and J by 7 bases, with 3 bases of the junction left unmatched. The CDR3 DNA follows: TGTGCCAGCAGTTTAGTGGGACTAGCGGGAGAGGAGCAGTACTTC. Translating it yields CASSLVGLAGEEQYF.

The chain employs TRBV25-1 and TRBJ2-7; no firm D call. V shed 1 base and J shed 7 bases, with 11 bases lying between them. The CDR3 is 13 amino acids. CDR1 is MGHDK, CDR2 SYGVNS, per germline. CDR3 bases: TGTGCCAGCAGTGAATGGGCAGCACTGGAGCAGTACTTC. This encodes CASSEWAALEQYF.

This clonotype has a count of ten or more. The chain combines TRBV28 with TRBJ1-5; D gene ambiguous. The CDR3 is 12 residues long. Germline values: CDR1 MDHEN, CDR2 SYDVKM. Deletions cut 5 bases from V and 9 bases from J, with 11 bases between. The CDR3 DNA is TGTGCCAGCAGTCCTCGGTGGGGGCCCCAGCATTTT. Translating it yields CASSPRWGPQHF.

About this clonotype: The junction and the germline gene differ at one end; a read error may be behind it. V is TRBV7-2 and J is TRBJ1-5; D is unclear. This CDR3 is 16 amino acids long. Germline CDR1 and CDR2: SGHTA and FQGNSA. CDR3: CACSPWSGTSNQPQHF. For the CDR3, the DNA is TGTGCCTGCAGCCCTTGGAGCGGTACGAGCAATCAGCCCCAGCATTTT. Looking up the rest from reference TRBV7-2 and TRBJ1-5 gives the full variable domain: GAGVSQSPSNKVTEKGKDVELRCDPISGHTALYWYRQSLGQGLEFLIYFQGNSAPDKSGLPSDRFSAERTGGSVSTLTIQRTQQEDSAVYLCACSPWSGTSNQPQHFGDGTRLSIL.